This T cell receptor (beta chain) comes out of a study of OX40 agonist ivuxolimab in advanced cancers. Study background: The diagnoses of dose-escalation patients were hepatocellular carcinoma, melanoma, renal cell or head and neck cancer.

The table came from immunoSEQ multiplex PCR; TCRdb's copy has only in-frame clones and leaves some out. There are about 20,000 clones in the sample; approximately 87% occur only once, and about half lies in the top ten. This clone was seen a handful of times. The TCR originated in an adult with an advanced solid tumor such as melanoma, head and neck, liver or kidney cancer. The source was CD4+ or CD8+ T cells sorted from blood, collected in a trial of the OX40 agonist ivuxolimab.

The CDR3 region has the DNA TGTGCCAGCAGCCCAAGACTAACTACCCAAGAGACCCAGTACTTC. Its protein is CASSPRLTTQETQYF. This chain uses TRBV9 with TRBJ2-5; maybe TRBD2 (5 bases). The CDR3 extends over 15 amino acids. V dropped 4 bases and J dropped 1 base, with 14 bases sitting between them. In germline, CDR1 is SGDLS, CDR2 YYNGEE.